This T cell receptor (beta chain) emerged from a study of graft-versus-host responses after intestinal transplantation. Germline trimming cut 4 bases from V and 14 bases from J; bases unmatched to any gene: 7. The CDR3 contains 12 residues. CDR1 and CDR2 (germline): SGHNT, YENEEA. Clones were sequenced by immunoSEQ multiplex PCR, and TCRdb holds only the in-frame ones, with some missing. Of 45,000 or so clones in the sample, 90% to 95% were seen once. Sequences were derived from PBMCs, sampled 524 days after transplant. The chain employs TRBV11-3 and TRBJ2-1; 8 nucleotides agree with TRBD2. The sequence came from a human patient who received an intestinal transplant, so some T cells may come from the graft donor. This CDR3 reads CASSSSGTSKFF. CDR3 DNA: TGTGCCAGCAGCTCTAGTGGGACTAGTAAGTTCTTC.